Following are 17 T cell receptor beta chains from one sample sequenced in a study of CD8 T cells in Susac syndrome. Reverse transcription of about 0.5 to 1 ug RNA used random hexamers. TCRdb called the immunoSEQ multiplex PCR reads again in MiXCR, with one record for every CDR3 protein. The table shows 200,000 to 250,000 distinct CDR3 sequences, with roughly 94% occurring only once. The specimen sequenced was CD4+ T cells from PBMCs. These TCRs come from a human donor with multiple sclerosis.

The CDR3 spells CASTEGAGVGEQYV. The DNA of the CDR3 is TGTGCCAGCACCGAGGGAGCGGGGGTCGGCGAGCAGTACGTC. The V gene is TRBV5-6, the J gene TRBJ2-7, with TRBD2 identical over 8 bases. V gave up 6 bases and J gave up 6 bases; unmatched junction bases: 11. Germline CDR1 SGHDT, CDR2 YYEEEE. The CDR3 runs to 14 residues.

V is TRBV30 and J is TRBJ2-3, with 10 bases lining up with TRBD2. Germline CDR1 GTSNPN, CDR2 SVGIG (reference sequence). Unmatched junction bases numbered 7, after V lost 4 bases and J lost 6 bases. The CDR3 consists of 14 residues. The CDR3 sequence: CAWISGGAGDTQYF. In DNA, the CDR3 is TGTGCCTGGATCAGCGGGGGGGCCGGGGATACGCAGTATTTT. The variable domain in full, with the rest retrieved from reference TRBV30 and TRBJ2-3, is SQTIHQWPATLVQPVGSPLSLECTVEGTSNPNLYWYRQAAGRGLQLLFYSVGIGQISSEVPQNLSASRPQDRQFILSSKKLLLSDSGFYLCAWISGGAGDTQYFGPGTRLTVL.

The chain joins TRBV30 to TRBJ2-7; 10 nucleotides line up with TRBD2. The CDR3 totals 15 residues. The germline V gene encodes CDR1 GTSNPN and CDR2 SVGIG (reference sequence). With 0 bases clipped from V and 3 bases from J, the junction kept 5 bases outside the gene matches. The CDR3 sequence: CAWSVPGLAVYEQYF. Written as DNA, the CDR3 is TGTGCCTGGAGTGTACCCGGACTAGCGGTCTACGAGCAGTACTTC.

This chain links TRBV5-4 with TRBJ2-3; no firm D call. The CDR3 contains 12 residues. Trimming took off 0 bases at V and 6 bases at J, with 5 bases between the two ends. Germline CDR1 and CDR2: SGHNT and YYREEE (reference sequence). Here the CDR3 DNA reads TGTGCCAGCAGCTTGGGAATGGATACGCAGTATTTT. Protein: CASSLGMDTQYF. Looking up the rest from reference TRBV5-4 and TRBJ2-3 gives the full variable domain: ETGVTQSPTHLIKTRGQQVTLRCSSQSGHNTVSWYQQALGQGPQFIFQYYREEENGRGNFPPRFSGLQFPNYSSELNVNALELDDSALYLCASSLGMDTQYFGPGTRLTVL.

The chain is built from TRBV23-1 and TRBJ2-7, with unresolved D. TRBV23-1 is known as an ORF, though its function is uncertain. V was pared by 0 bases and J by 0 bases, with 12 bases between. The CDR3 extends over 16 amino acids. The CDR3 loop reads CASSQSSMSDSYEQYV. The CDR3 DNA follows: TGCGCCAGCAGTCAATCGTCTATGTCCGACTCCTACGAGCAGTACGTC.

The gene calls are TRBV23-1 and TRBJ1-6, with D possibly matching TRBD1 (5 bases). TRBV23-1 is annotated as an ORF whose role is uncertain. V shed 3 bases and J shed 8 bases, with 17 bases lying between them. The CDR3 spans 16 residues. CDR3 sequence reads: CASSQSLGGIDSPLHF. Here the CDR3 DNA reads TGCGCCAGCAGTCAGTCCTTGGGGGGGATTGATTCACCCCTCCACTTT.

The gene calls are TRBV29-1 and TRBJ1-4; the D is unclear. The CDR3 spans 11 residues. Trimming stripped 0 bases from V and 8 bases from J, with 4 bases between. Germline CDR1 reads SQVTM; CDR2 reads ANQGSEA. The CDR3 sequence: CSVEDREKLFF. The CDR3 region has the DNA TGCAGCGTTGAAGATCGCGAAAAACTGTTTTTT.

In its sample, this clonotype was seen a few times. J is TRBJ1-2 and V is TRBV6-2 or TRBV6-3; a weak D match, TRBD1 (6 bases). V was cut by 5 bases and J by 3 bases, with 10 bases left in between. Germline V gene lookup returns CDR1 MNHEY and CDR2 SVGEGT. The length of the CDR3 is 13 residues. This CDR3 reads CASSTEGDYGYTF. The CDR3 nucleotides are TGTGCCAGCAGTACGGAGGGGGACTATGGCTACACCTTC.

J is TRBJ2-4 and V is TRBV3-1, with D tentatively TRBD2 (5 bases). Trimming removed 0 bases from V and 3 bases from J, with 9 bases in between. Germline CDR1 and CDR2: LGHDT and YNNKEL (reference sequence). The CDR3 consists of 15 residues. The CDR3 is CASSQEGVDKNIQYF. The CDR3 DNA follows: TGTGCCAGCAGCCAAGAGGGAGTGGACAAAAACATTCAGTACTTC.

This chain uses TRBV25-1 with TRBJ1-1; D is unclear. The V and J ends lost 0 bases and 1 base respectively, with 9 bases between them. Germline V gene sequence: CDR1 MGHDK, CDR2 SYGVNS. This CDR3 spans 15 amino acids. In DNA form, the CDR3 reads TGTGCCAGCAGTGAATACCGCTCCGGGAACACTGAAGCTTTCTTT. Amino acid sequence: CASSEYRSGNTEAFF.

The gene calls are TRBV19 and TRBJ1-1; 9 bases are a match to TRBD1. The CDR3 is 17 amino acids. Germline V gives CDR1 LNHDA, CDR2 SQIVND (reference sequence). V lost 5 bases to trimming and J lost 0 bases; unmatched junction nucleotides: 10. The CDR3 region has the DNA TGTGCCAGTAGTCCAAACCCCGGGACAGGGATGAACACTGAAGCTTTCTTT. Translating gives CASSPNPGTGMNTEAFF.

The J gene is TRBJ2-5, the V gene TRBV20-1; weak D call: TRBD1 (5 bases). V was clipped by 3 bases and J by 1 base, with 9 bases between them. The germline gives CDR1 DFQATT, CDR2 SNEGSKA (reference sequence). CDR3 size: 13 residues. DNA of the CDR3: TGCAGTGCTAGGAAGCAGGGCCAAGAGACCCAGTACTTC. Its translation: CSARKQGQETQYF.

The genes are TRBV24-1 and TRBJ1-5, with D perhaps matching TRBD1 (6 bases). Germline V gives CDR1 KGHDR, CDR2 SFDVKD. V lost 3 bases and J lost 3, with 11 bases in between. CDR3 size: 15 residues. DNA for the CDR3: TGTGCCACCAGTGATACGTGGACAGTCAATCAGCCCCAGCATTTT. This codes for CATSDTWTVNQPQHF.

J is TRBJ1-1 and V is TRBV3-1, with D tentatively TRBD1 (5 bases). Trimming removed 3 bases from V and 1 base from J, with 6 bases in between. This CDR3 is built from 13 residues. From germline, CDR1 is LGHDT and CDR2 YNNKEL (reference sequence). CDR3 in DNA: TGTGCCAGCAGCCACGGACAGAACACTGAAGCTTTCTTT. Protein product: CASSHGQNTEAFF.

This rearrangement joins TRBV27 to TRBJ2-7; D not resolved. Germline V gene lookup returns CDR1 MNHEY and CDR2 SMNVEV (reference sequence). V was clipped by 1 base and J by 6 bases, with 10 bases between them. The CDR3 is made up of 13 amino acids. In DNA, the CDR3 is TGTGCCAGCAGTTTATGGCCTAGAAGCGAGCAGTACTTC. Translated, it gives CASSLWPRSEQYF.

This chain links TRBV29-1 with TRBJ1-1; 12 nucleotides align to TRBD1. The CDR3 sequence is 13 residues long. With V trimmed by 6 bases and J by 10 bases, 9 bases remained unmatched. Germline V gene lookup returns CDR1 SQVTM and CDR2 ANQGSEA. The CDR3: CSVRTGTGGVAFF. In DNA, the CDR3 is TGCAGCGTGCGGACCGGGACAGGGGGCGTAGCTTTCTTT.

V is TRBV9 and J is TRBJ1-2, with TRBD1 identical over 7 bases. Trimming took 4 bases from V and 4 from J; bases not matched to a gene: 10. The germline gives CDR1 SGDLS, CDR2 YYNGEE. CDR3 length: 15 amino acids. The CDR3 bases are TGTGCCAGCAGCCCCCAGACAGGGAATCTCTATGGCTACACCTTC. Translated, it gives CASSPQTGNLYGYTF.